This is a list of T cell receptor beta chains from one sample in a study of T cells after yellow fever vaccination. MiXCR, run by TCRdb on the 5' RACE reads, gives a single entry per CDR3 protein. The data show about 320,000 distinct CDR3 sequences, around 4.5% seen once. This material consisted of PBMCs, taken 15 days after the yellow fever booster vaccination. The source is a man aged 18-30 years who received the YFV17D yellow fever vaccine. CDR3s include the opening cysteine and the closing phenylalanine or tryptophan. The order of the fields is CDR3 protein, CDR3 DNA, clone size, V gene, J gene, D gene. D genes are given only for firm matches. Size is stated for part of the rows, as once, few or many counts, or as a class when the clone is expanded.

CDR3: CSALGAGGDTDTQYF; DNA: TGCAGTGCTCTCGGGGCAGGGGGGGACACAGATACGCAGTATTTT; size: few; V: TRBV20-1; J: TRBJ2-3; D: NA
CDR3: CASSQEGGSSYNEQFF; DNA: TGTGCCAGCAGCCAAGAAGGCGGTAGCTCCTACAATGAGCAGTTCTTC; size: many; V: TRBV4-2; J: TRBJ2-1; D: NA
CDR3: CATRRGTGAQWANSPLHF; DNA: TGCGCCACCCGCCGAGGGACAGGGGCCCAGTGGGCTAATTCACCCCTCCACTTT; size: many; V: TRBV10-2; J: TRBJ1-6; D: TRBD1
CDR3: CASSRTGSGTEAFF; DNA: TGTGCCAGCAGCCGGACAGGGAGCGGAACTGAAGCTTTCTTT; size: many; V: TRBV12-3/TRBV12-4; J: TRBJ1-1; D: TRBD1
CDR3: CASSQDRTAQETQYF; DNA: TGCGCCAGCAGCCAAGATAGGACAGCCCAAGAGACCCAGTACTTC; size: NA; V: TRBV4-3; J: TRBJ2-5; D: NA
CDR3: CASRFTGRFQPQHF; DNA: TGTGCCAGCAGGTTCACAGGGAGGTTTCAGCCCCAGCATTTT; size: few; V: TRBV28; J: TRBJ1-5; D: NA
CDR3: CASSDGTSTGELFF; DNA: TGTGCCAGCAGTGACGGGACTAGCACCGGGGAGCTGTTTTTT; size: many; V: TRBV6-4; J: TRBJ2-2; D: TRBD2
CDR3: CSARTGGNQPQHF; DNA: TGCAGTGCCAGGACAGGGGGCAATCAGCCCCAGCATTTT; size: many; V: TRBV20-1; J: TRBJ1-5; D: TRBD1
CDR3: CASSRQEGYGYTF; DNA: TGTGCCAGCAGCCGCCAGGAGGGCTATGGCTACACCTTC; size: NA; V: TRBV12-3/TRBV12-4; J: TRBJ1-2; D: NA
CDR3: CASSLDLAISGYF; DNA: TGTGCCAGCAGCTTAGATCTCGCCATCTCTGGGTACTTC; size: few; V: TRBV11-2; J: TRBJ2-7; D: NA
CDR3: CASSHRGKGYILTEAFF; DNA: TGTGCCAGCAGTCATCGGGGGAAGGGATACATCCTGACTGAAGCTTTCTTT; size: NA; V: TRBV6-5; J: TRBJ1-1; D: NA
CDR3: CSAREGQDTEAFF; DNA: TGCAGTGCTAGAGAAGGCCAGGACACTGAAGCTTTCTTT; size: many; V: TRBV20-1; J: TRBJ1-1; D: NA
CDR3: CASSLDQRNNEQFF; DNA: TGCGCCAGCAGCTTGGATCAGCGGAACAATGAGCAGTTCTTC; size: NA; V: TRBV5-1; J: TRBJ2-1; D: NA
CDR3: CASSERVRAEAFF; DNA: TGTGCCAGCAGTGAAAGGGTTCGGGCTGAAGCTTTCTTT; size: NA; V: TRBV6-1; J: TRBJ1-1; D: NA
CDR3: CASSSPLLAEAQYF; DNA: TGTGCCAGCAGCTCACCCCTACTAGCCGAGGCGCAGTATTTT; size: many; V: TRBV7-2; J: TRBJ2-3; D: NA
CDR3: CASSPGTGGPSNPSGANVLTF; DNA: TGCGCCAGCAGCCCCGGGACAGGGGGACCTTCAAATCCTTCTGGGGCCAACGTCCTGACTTTC; size: few; V: TRBV5-1; J: TRBJ2-6; D: TRBD1
CDR3: CASSSLEGLEGETQYF; DNA: TGTGCCAGCAGCTCCCTTGAAGGACTTGAAGGAGAGACCCAGTACTTC; size: NA; V: TRBV7-9; J: TRBJ2-5; D: NA
CDR3: CASSLQGPDTQYF; DNA: TGCGCCAGCAGCTTACAGGGTCCAGATACGCAGTATTTT; size: few; V: TRBV5-1; J: TRBJ2-3; D: NA
CDR3: CASSVAHGELFF; DNA: TGTGCCAGCAGCGTAGCCCACGGGGAGCTGTTTTTT; size: few; V: TRBV9; J: TRBJ2-2; D: NA
CDR3: CASSESDRGRGEKLFF; DNA: TGTGCCAGCAGTGAATCGGACAGGGGGCGAGGAGAAAAACTGTTTTTT; size: few; V: TRBV25-1; J: TRBJ1-4; D: TRBD1
CDR3: CASRWTGGVGQFF; DNA: TGTGCCAGCAGGTGGACAGGGGGCGTCGGGCAGTTCTTC; size: many; V: TRBV6-1; J: TRBJ2-1; D: TRBD1
CDR3: CSVVFGFRPGANVLTF; DNA: TGCAGCGTTGTTTTTGGGTTTCGTCCTGGGGCCAACGTCCTGACTTTC; size: few; V: TRBV29-1; J: TRBJ2-6; D: NA
CDR3: CSVDGTGPHEQYF; DNA: TGCAGCGTTGACGGGACAGGGCCCCACGAGCAGTACTTC; size: many; V: TRBV29-1; J: TRBJ2-7; D: TRBD1
CDR3: CASSYSSETGNTIYF; DNA: TGTGCCAGCAGTTACTCCTCGGAGACTGGAAACACCATATATTTT; size: NA; V: TRBV6-5; J: TRBJ1-3; D: NA
CDR3: CASSQEYDSRYQPQHF; DNA: TGCGCCAGCAGCCAAGAGTATGACAGCCGATATCAGCCCCAGCATTTT; size: many; V: TRBV4-1; J: TRBJ1-5; D: NA
CDR3: CASSSYGGNNSPLHF; DNA: TGTGCCAGCAGCTCGTATGGAGGGAATAATTCACCCCTCCACTTT; size: many; V: TRBV7-6; J: TRBJ1-6; D: NA
CDR3: CSATQGQAEAFF; DNA: TGCAGTGCTACCCAGGGGCAGGCTGAAGCTTTCTTT; size: few; V: TRBV20-1; J: TRBJ1-1; D: NA
CDR3: CASSLEGRNSPLHF; DNA: TGTGCCAGCAGCTTGGAGGGTCGAAATTCACCCCTCCACTTT; size: many; V: TRBV7-9; J: TRBJ1-6; D: NA
CDR3: CASSVGTSGPFGANEQFF; DNA: TGTGCCAGCAGTGTAGGGACTAGTGGGCCTTTCGGAGCCAATGAGCAGTTCTTC; size: few; V: TRBV28; J: TRBJ2-1; D: TRBD2
CDR3: CASSLGGTAASPLHF; DNA: TGTGCCAGCAGCTTAGGGGGGACAGCCGCGTCACCCCTCCACTTT; size: many; V: TRBV7-9; J: TRBJ1-6; D: TRBD1
CDR3: CASSLVGGTNEKLFF; DNA: TGCGCCAGCAGCTTGGTCGGGGGAACTAATGAAAAACTGTTTTTT; size: NA; V: TRBV5-1; J: TRBJ1-4; D: NA
CDR3: CASSLIQGTNSPLHF; DNA: TGCGCCAGCAGCTTGATACAGGGGACTAATTCACCCCTCCACTTT; size: many; V: TRBV5-1; J: TRBJ1-6; D: TRBD1
CDR3: CASSFLSGTNRGDQPQHF; DNA: TGTGCCAGCAGCTTTTTGTCGGGGACTAACAGGGGTGATCAGCCCCAGCATTTT; size: many; V: TRBV5-6; J: TRBJ1-5; D: TRBD1
CDR3: CGVRGGPLETQYF; DNA: TGCGGCGTACGGGGGGGGCCGCTAGAGACCCAGTACTTC; size: many; V: TRBV20-1; J: TRBJ2-5; D: TRBD2
CDR3: CASSLEVRGHQRAEAFF; DNA: TGTGCCAGCAGCTTAGAAGTAAGGGGACATCAAAGGGCTGAAGCTTTCTTT; size: NA; V: TRBV7-2; J: TRBJ1-1; D: NA
CDR3: CATSSRAPTGVGSNQPQHF; DNA: TGTGCCACCAGCAGTCGAGCCCCCACCGGGGTCGGAAGCAATCAGCCCCAGCATTTT; size: few; V: TRBV15; J: TRBJ1-5; D: NA
CDR3: CASSLRLEQFF; DNA: TGTGCCAGCAGCTTGCGTCTTGAGCAGTTCTTC; size: once; V: TRBV5-6; J: TRBJ2-1; D: NA
CDR3: CASSLSVGGISGYTF; DNA: TGTGCCAGCAGTCTTTCTGTAGGGGGGATTTCTGGCTACACCTTC; size: many; V: TRBV12-3/TRBV12-4; J: TRBJ1-2; D: NA
CDR3: CASSHTGFEQYF; DNA: TGTGCCAGCAGCCACACAGGGTTCGAGCAGTACTTC; size: few; V: TRBV3-1; J: TRBJ2-7; D: NA
CDR3: CASSLQGYGNTIYF; DNA: TGCGCCAGCAGCTTACAGGGGTATGGAAACACCATATATTTT; size: NA; V: TRBV5-1; J: TRBJ1-3; D: TRBD1
CDR3: CASSSTENTEAFF; DNA: TGTGCCAGCAGTTCCACAGAGAACACTGAAGCTTTCTTT; size: NA; V: TRBV12-3/TRBV12-4; J: TRBJ1-1; D: NA
CDR3: CASSDGTGWDQPQHF; DNA: TGTGCCAGCAGTGACGGGACAGGGTGGGATCAGCCCCAGCATTTT; size: many; V: TRBV6-1; J: TRBJ1-5; D: TRBD1
CDR3: CASSDPSGSNTEAFF; DNA: TGTGCCAGCAGTGACCCCTCAGGGTCGAACACTGAAGCTTTCTTT; size: many; V: TRBV9; J: TRBJ1-1; D: NA
CDR3: CASSLAGTWVLTF; DNA: TGCGCCAGCAGCTTGGCAGGGACGTGGGTCCTGACTTTC; size: many; V: TRBV4-3; J: TRBJ2-6; D: NA
CDR3: CASSVSGRGTDTQYF; DNA: TGTGCCAGCAGCGTATCGGGGCGGGGCACAGATACGCAGTATTTT; size: many; V: TRBV9; J: TRBJ2-3; D: NA